This TCR beta chain was sequenced during a study of T cells after posttransplantation cyclophosphamide. The study, taken as a whole, reports: Recipient CMV seropositivity and CMV reactivation strongly tracked TRB clonality. Later post-transplant blood repertoires were often dominated by donor CD8+ memory clones.

Cyclophosphamide on days +3 and +4 followed busulfan-fludarabine conditioning and a marrow graft. To note about this clone: Its target is unknown.

The CDR3 has 18 amino acids. Produced via immunoSEQ multiplex PCR; TCRdb's table is partial and in-frame only. The sample carries approximately 39,000 clones, around 78% recorded once. The sequence was obtained from a female patient in her thirties or forties who received an allogeneic stem cell transplant from a related donor, was CMV-positive, and had no GVHD. Some T cells may have come from the graft donor. The chain has TRBV12-2 and TRBJ2-3; TRBD2 is taken as the D call from the table, unchecked against the DNA. TRBV12-2 is shown as a pseudogene. The source material was CD4+ T cells sorted from blood, sampled about 1,900 days after a stem cell transplant with posttransplant cyclophosphamide. The CDR3: CASRLASAGETSTDTQYF. The CDR3 DNA reads as TGTGCAAGTCGCTTAGCTTCAGCGGGGGAGACTAGCACAGATACGCAGTATTTT.